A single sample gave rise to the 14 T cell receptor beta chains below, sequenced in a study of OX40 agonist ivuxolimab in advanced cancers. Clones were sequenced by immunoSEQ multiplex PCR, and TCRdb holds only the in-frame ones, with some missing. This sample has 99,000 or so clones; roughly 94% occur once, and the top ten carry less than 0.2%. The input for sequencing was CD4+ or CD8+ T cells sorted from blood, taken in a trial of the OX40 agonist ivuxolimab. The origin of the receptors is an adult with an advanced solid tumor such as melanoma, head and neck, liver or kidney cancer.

The CDR3 reads CASSLPGARRAFF. The CDR3 DNA follows: TGTGCCAGCAGCTTACCCGGGGCCCGGCGAGCTTTCTTT. The V call is TRBV7-2, the J call TRBJ1-1, with TRBD1 as a possible D gene (5 bases). This CDR3 is 13 amino acids long. V shed 2 bases and J shed 10 bases, with 14 bases lying between them. Germline CDR1 reads SGHTA; CDR2 reads FQGNSA.

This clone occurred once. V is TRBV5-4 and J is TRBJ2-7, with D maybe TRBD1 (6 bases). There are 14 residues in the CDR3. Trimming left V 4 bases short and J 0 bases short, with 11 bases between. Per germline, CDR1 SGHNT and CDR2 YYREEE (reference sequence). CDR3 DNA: TGTGCCAGCAGCCCCCCGGACAGCTCCTACGAGCAGTACTTC. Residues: CASSPPDSSYEQYF.

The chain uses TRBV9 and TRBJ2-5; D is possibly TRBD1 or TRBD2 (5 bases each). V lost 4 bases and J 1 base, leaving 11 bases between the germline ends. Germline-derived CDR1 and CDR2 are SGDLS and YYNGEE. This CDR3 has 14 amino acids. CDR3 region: CASSRDVGQETQYF. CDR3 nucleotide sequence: TGTGCCAGCAGCAGGGACGTCGGCCAAGAGACCCAGTACTTC.

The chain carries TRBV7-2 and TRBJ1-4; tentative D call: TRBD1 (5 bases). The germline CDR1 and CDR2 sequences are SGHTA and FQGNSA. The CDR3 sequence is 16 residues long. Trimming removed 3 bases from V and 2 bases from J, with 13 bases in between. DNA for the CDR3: TGTGCCAGCAGCTTGGAGAAGGGGCGGACTAATGAAAAACTGTTTTTT. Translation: CASSLEKGRTNEKLFF.

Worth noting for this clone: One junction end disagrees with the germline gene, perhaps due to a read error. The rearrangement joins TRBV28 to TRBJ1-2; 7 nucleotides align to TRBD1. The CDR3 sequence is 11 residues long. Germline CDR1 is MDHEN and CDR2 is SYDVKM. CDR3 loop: CASSLGRGELF. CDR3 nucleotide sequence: TGTGCCAGCAGTTTAGGCAGGGGGGAACTCTTC.

The CDR3 nucleotides read TGTGCCAGCTCACCACCTCAATATTCGGGACAGGTAAAAGAAGCTTTCTTT. Protein: CASSPPQYSGQVKEAFF. V and J are TRBV18 and TRBJ1-1; 8 bases agree with TRBD1. This CDR3 has 17 residues. The V segment lost 0 bases and the J segment 8 bases; nucleotides outside the gene matches: 14. CDR1 is KGHSH, CDR2 LQKENI, per germline.

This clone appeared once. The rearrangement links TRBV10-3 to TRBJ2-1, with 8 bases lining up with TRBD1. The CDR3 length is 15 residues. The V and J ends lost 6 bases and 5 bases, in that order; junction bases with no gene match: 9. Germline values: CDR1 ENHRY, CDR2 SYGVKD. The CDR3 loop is CAIRLTGVGNNEQFF. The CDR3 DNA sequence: TGTGCCATCAGGTTGACAGGGGTAGGGAACAATGAGCAGTTCTTC.

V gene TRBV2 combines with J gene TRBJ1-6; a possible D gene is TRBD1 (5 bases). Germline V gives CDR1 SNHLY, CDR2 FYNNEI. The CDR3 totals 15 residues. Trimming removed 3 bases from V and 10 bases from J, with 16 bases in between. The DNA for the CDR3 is TGTGCCAGCAGTGATCTGCGCATTGGGGACTCACCCCTCCACTTT. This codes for CASSDLRIGDSPLHF.

The CDR3 nucleotides are TGTGCCAGACTAGCGGGAGCCCACGAGCAGTACTTC. It translates to CARLAGAHEQYF. This sequence joins TRBV6-6 and TRBJ2-7, with TRBD2 matching over 11 bases. Trimming at V came to 9 bases and at J to 5 bases, leaving 3 bases not matched to a gene. The CDR3 runs to 12 residues. CDR1 and CDR2 (germline): MNHNY, SVGAGI (reference sequence).

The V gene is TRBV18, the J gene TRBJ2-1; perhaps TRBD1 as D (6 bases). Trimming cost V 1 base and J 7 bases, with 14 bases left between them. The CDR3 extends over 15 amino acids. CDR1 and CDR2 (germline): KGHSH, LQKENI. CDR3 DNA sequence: TGTGCCAGCTCACCACTCGAAGCGAGGGGGAATGAGCAGTTCTTC. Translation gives CASSPLEARGNEQFF.

The CDR3 nucleotides are TGTGCCAGCAGTACCAGCGGGCCCCCCTACTACGAGCAGTACTTC. Protein: CASSTSGPPYYEQYF. The V call is TRBV27, the J call TRBJ2-7; the D gene is possibly TRBD2 (6 bases). This CDR3 region has 15 residues. Germline V gene lookup returns CDR1 MNHEY and CDR2 SMNVEV (reference sequence). V was clipped by 5 bases and J by 3 bases, with 17 bases between them.

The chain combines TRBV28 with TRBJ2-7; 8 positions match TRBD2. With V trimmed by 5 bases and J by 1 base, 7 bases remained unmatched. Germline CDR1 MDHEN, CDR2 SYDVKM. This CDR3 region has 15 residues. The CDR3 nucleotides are TGTGCCAGCAGTCTAAGCGGGAGCGGGTCCTACGAGCAGTACTTC. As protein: CASSLSGSGSYEQYF. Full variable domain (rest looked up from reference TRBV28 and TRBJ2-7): DVKVTQSSRYLVKRTGEKVFLECVQDMDHENMFWYRQDPGLGLRLIYFSYDVKMKEKGDIPEGYSVSREKKERFSLILESASTNQTSMYLCASSLSGSGSYEQYFGPGTRLTVT.

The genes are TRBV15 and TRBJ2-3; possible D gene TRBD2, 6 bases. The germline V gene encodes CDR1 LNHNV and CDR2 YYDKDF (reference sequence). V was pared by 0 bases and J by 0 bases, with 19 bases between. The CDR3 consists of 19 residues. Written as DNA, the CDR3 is TGTGCCACCAGCAGAGATCGATCCTTGCGGGAATTTAGCACAGATACGCAGTATTTT. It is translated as CATSRDRSLREFSTDTQYF.

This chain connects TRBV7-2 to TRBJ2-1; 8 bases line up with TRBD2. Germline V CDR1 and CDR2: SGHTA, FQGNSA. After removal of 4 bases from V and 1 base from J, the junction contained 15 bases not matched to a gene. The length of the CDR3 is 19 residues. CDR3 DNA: TGTGCCAGCAGCTCGGCGGGCCTAGCGGGCGGGAGTTCCTACAATGAGCAGTTCTTC. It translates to CASSSAGLAGGSSYNEQFF.